This T cell receptor beta chain was profiled in a study of blood T cell repertoires in COVID-19. Study background: The samples span acute and convalescent COVID-19 from the United States, Italy and Spain.

In the authors' workflow: Amplifying reference gene primers gave estimates of nucleated cell counts. Sequencing was performed with immunoSEQ multiplex PCR; in TCRdb, only in-frame clones are kept and a portion is missing. D and trimming come from the DNA, and the V and J calls and clone size come from that table. The table records under 150,000 clones, over 80% of them present only once. Germline lookup yields CDR1 LNHDA and CDR2 SQIVND (reference sequence). CDR3 length: 13 residues. The germline V and J ends were trimmed by 3 bases and 0 bases, with 6 bases remaining between them. This rearrangement joins TRBV19 to TRBJ2-7; a weak D match, TRBD2 (6 bases). This receptor was identified in a man in his forties or fifties with active COVID-19. The source material was peripheral blood. The CDR3 here is CASSIGSSYEQYF. The CDR3 DNA is TGTGCCAGTAGTATCGGGAGCTCCTACGAGCAGTACTTC.